The 26 T cell receptor beta chains below all came from one sample that was sequenced in a study of control samples from healthy donors and cancer patients. Data came from immunoSEQ multiplex PCR; TCRdb stores just in-frame clones and leaves some out. Among about 59,000 clones listed, 92% were seen once. Sequenced: PBMCs. The receptors derive from a man aged 35 to 55 with colorectal cancer.

This chain connects TRBV7-9 to TRBJ2-7, with TRBD2 identical over 13 bases. With 5 bases clipped from V and 2 bases from J, the junction kept 6 bases outside the gene matches. In germline, CDR1 is SEHNR, CDR2 FQNEAQ (reference sequence). This CDR3 spans 16 amino acids. CDR3 region: CASSLSTSGGAYEQYF. Written as DNA, the CDR3 is TGTGCCAGCAGCCTAAGCACTAGCGGGGGGGCCTACGAGCAGTACTTC.

This chain joins TRBV2 and TRBJ2-7, with TRBD2 identical over 12 bases. The junction had 7 bases not matched to a gene; V was cut back by 6 bases and J by 4 bases. CDR1 and CDR2 (germline): SNHLY, FYNNEI. CDR3 length: 15 residues. This chain's CDR3 is CASSFGLAGTYEQYF. In DNA, the CDR3 is TGTGCCAGCAGCTTTGGACTAGCGGGGACTTACGAGCAGTACTTC. Based on the CDR3 plus reference TRBV2 and TRBJ2-7, the full variable domain is EPEVTQTPSHQVTQMGQEVILRCVPISNHLYFYWYRQILGQKVEFLVSFYNNEISEKSEIFDDQFSVERPDGSNFTLKIRSTKLEDSAMYFCASSFGLAGTYEQYFGPGTRLTVT.

This chain connects TRBV7-6 to TRBJ2-5; 12 bases align to TRBD2. V was pared by 4 bases and J by 0 bases, with 3 bases of the junction left unmatched. The CDR3 is 16 residues long. Germline V gives CDR1 SGHVS, CDR2 FNYEAQ. CDR3 sequence (DNA): TGTGCCAGCAGCTACGGACTAGCGGGGTACCAAGAGACCCAGTACTTC. Translation gives CASSYGLAGYQETQYF.

The chain employs TRBV18 and TRBJ1-1; D ambiguous. Germline lookup yields CDR1 KGHSH and CDR2 LQKENI. Trimming pared 5 bases from V and 2 bases from J, leaving 15 bases between. CDR3 length: 15 amino acids. The CDR3 spells CASSLDLGKNTEAFF. CDR3 in DNA: TGTGCCAGCTCATTAGACCTAGGGAAAAACACTGAAGCTTTCTTT.

The CDR3 sequence is CASSAIYGYTF. CDR3 DNA sequence: TGTGCCAGCAGCGCCATATATGGCTACACCTTC. The genes are TRBV7-9 and TRBJ1-2; no definite D call. The CDR3 has 11 amino acids. The germline V gene encodes CDR1 SEHNR and CDR2 FQNEAQ (reference sequence). V dropped 5 bases and J dropped 5 bases, with 6 bases sitting between them. The full variable domain, its missing parts supplied by reference TRBV7-9 and TRBJ1-2, is DTGVSQNPRHKITKRGQNVTFRCDPISEHNRLYWYRQTLGQGPEFLTYFQNEAQLEKSRLLSDRFSAERPKGSFSTLEIQRTEQGDSAMYLCASSAIYGYTFGSGTRLTVV.

The V call is TRBV19, the J call TRBJ2-3; D unclear. This CDR3 spans 16 amino acids. V lost 5 bases and J 0 bases, leaving 15 bases between the germline ends. Germline CDR1 is LNHDA and CDR2 is SQIVND (reference sequence). CDR3 amino acids: CASSFYAATSTDTQYF. CDR3 nucleotide sequence: TGTGCCAGTAGTTTTTACGCCGCGACCAGCACAGATACGCAGTATTTT.

This chain connects TRBV15 to TRBJ2-3; no definite D call. This CDR3 has 18 amino acids. Trimming cost V 1 base and J 1 base, with 18 bases left between them. Germline CDR1 and CDR2: LNHNV and YYDKDF (reference sequence). The CDR3 region is CATSRAFANSKRTDTQYF. CDR3 nucleotides: TGTGCCACCAGCAGAGCCTTCGCGAACAGCAAACGCACAGATACGCAGTATTTT.

The chain employs TRBV5-6 and TRBJ1-2; TRBD1 agrees at 12 bases. With V trimmed by 4 bases and J by 5 bases, 9 bases remained unmatched. Germline values: CDR1 SGHDT, CDR2 YYEEEE. CDR3 size: 16 residues. This CDR3 is CASSGGQGATAYGYTF. Here the CDR3 DNA reads TGTGCCAGCAGCGGGGGACAGGGGGCAACCGCATATGGCTACACCTTC. Using reference TRBV5-6 and TRBJ1-2 for the parts outside the CDR3, the full variable domain is DAGVTQSPTHLIKTRGQQVTLRCSPKSGHDTVSWYQQALGQGPQFIFQYYEEEERQRGNFPDRFSGHQFPNYSSELNVNALLLGDSALYLCASSGGQGATAYGYTFGSGTRLTVV.

The rearrangement links TRBV13 to TRBJ1-6, with TRBD1 matching over 8 bases. Germline V gene data show CDR1 as PRHDT and CDR2 as FYEKMQ (reference sequence). The trim removed 0 bases at V and 7 bases at J, leaving 2 bases unmatched. The CDR3 length is 15 residues. CDR3 residues: CASSLGNRGNSPLHF. The CDR3 DNA reads as TGTGCCAGCAGCTTAGGGAACAGGGGGAATTCACCCCTCCACTTT. Drawing the rest from reference TRBV13 and TRBJ1-6, the complete variable domain is AAGVIQSPRHLIKEKRETATLKCYPIPRHDTVYWYQQGPGQDPQFLISFYEKMQSDKGSIPDRFSAQQFSDYHSELNMSSLELGDSALYFCASSLGNRGNSPLHFGNGTRLTVT.

The rearrangement uses TRBV6-5 and TRBJ1-3, with TRBD1 matching 8 bases. The J segment lost 2 bases and the V segment lost 2 bases, leaving 5 bases of the junction unmatched. CDR3 length: 16 residues. Germline V gene data show CDR1 as MNHEY and CDR2 as SVGAGI. The CDR3 region is CASSYTQQGAGNTIYF. In DNA, the CDR3 is TGTGCCAGCAGTTACACCCAACAGGGGGCTGGAAACACCATATATTTT.

The chain carries TRBV6-5 and TRBJ1-3, with D uncertain. The germline V gene has CDR1 MNHEY and CDR2 SVGAGI. V gave up 8 bases and J gave up 4 bases, with 6 bases separating them. The CDR3 totals 11 residues. The CDR3: CASAMGNTIYF. The CDR3, as DNA: TGTGCCAGCGCGATGGGAAACACCATATATTTT.

The genes are TRBV3-1 (or the pseudogene TRBV3-2) and TRBJ1-3; D possibly corresponds to TRBD1 (6 bases). V gave up 6 bases and J gave up 0 bases, with 15 bases separating them. This CDR3 region has 16 residues. Germline assignment: CDR1 LGHDT and CDR2 YNNKEL (reference sequence). DNA for the CDR3: TGTGCCAGCAGTTTACAGACAGGCGTCTCTGGAAACACCATATATTTT. This encodes CASSLQTGVSGNTIYF.

The rearrangement links TRBV19 to TRBJ2-2; no clear D gene. CDR1 is LNHDA, CDR2 SQIVND, per germline (reference sequence). Trimming left V 10 bases short and J 4 bases short, with 19 bases between. The CDR3 runs to 15 residues. CDR3 in DNA: TGTGCCACCACCCCCCCTGGCACACGCACCGGGGAGCTGTTTTTT. Amino acid sequence: CATTPPGTRTGELFF.

The chain carries TRBV29-1 and TRBJ2-3, with 12 bases lining up with TRBD1. The germline V gene encodes CDR1 SQVTM and CDR2 ANQGSEA. Trimming at V came to 6 bases and at J to 3 bases, leaving 10 bases not matched to a gene. The CDR3 extends over 16 amino acids. CDR3 nucleotide sequence: TGCAGCGTCCCCGGGACAGGGGGCGCGAGGACAGATACGCAGTATTTT. This codes for CSVPGTGGARTDTQYF.

The CDR3 sequence is CSVGDTTYEQYF. CDR3 bases: TGCAGCGTTGGGGACACAACCTACGAGCAGTACTTC. The rearrangement joins TRBV29-1 to TRBJ2-7, with D possibly matching TRBD1 (6 bases). Trimming shortened V by 4 bases and J by 2 bases, and 9 bases separated the two germline ends. Per germline, CDR1 SQVTM and CDR2 ANQGSEA. The CDR3 consists of 12 residues.

This clone was picked up a small number of times. The CDR3: CASSSQGGAYNEQFF. CDR3 in DNA: TGTGCCAGCAGTTCTCAGGGAGGGGCCTACAATGAGCAGTTCTTC. The V and J genes are TRBV11-3 and TRBJ2-1; 7 bases fit TRBD2. V was clipped by 6 bases and J by 2 bases; unmatched bases: 7. Germline V gene sequence: CDR1 SGHNT, CDR2 YENEEA. This CDR3 comprises 15 residues.

As for this clone: Distinct nucleotide sequences in the sample also encode this CDR3. This chain joins TRBV12-3 or TRBV12-4 and TRBJ2-5, with D uncertain. Trimming took off 1 base at V and 9 bases at J, with 6 bases between the two ends. This CDR3 has 11 residues. This CDR3 reads CASSLGVAQYF. DNA of the CDR3: TGTGCCAGCAGTTTAGGGGTGGCCCAGTACTTC.

J is TRBJ1-4 and V is TRBV9, with D perhaps matching TRBD1 (6 bases). The germline V gene encodes CDR1 SGDLS and CDR2 YYNGEE. This CDR3 spans 15 amino acids. V was pared by 2 bases and J by 5 bases, with 13 bases between. The CDR3 region has the DNA TGTGCCAGCAGCGTGGAACAGGGCCCCAATGAAAAACTGTTTTTT. Translation: CASSVEQGPNEKLFF.

V and J are TRBV11-3 and TRBJ1-6; D is undetermined. V was pared by 5 bases and J by 5 bases, with 10 bases between. Per the germline V gene, CDR1 is SGHNT and CDR2 is YENEEA. This CDR3 is built from 14 residues. CDR3: CASSPVKNNSPLHF. Here the CDR3 DNA reads TGTGCCAGCAGCCCCGTAAAGAATAATTCACCCCTCCACTTT.

The chain combines TRBV29-1 with TRBJ2-1; D gene uncertain. From germline, CDR1 is SQVTM and CDR2 ANQGSEA. The CDR3 runs 12 residues. V lost 7 bases and J lost 5, with 12 bases in between. The CDR3 nucleotides read TGCAGCGCCGACGGTCCCGACAATGAGCAGTTCTTC. Translated, it gives CSADGPDNEQFF.

The V call is TRBV7-9, the J call TRBJ1-2, with a tentative D call TRBD1 (5 bases). CDR1 SEHNR and CDR2 FQNEAQ come from the germline V gene (reference sequence). Trimming pared 4 bases from V and 0 bases from J, leaving 18 bases between. CDR3 length equals 17 residues. The CDR3 spells CASSSRGQGGTNYGYTF. CDR3 DNA: TGTGCCAGCAGCTCCAGAGGGCAGGGAGGAACTAACTATGGCTACACCTTC.

This chain connects TRBV6-4 to TRBJ2-2; TRBD1 aligns across 9 bases. The CDR3 contains 16 residues. Germline V gives CDR1 MRHNA, CDR2 SNTAGT. The ends lost 6 bases at V and 6 bases at J; junction bases unmatched: 11. CDR3 coding DNA: TGTGCCAGCAGAATCACAAGACAGGGGGGGGCCGGGGAGCTGTTTTTT. Translating it yields CASRITRQGGAGELFF.

This clone was seen more than once but under ten times. This chain links TRBV6-6 with TRBJ1-2; D is ambiguous. Trimming shortened V by 7 bases and J by 0 bases, and 12 bases separated the two germline ends. In germline, CDR1 is MNHNY, CDR2 SVGAGI (reference sequence). The CDR3 sequence is 14 residues long. In nucleotides, the CDR3 is TGTGCCAGCATCTTCGGGCAGGCTAACTATGGCTACACCTTC. Translating it yields CASIFGQANYGYTF.

This clone was detected only once. V and J are TRBV7-2 and TRBJ2-2; 8 bases fit TRBD1. The V and J ends lost 5 bases and 6 bases, in that order; junction bases with no gene match: 8. The CDR3 sequence is 15 residues long. Germline values: CDR1 SGHTA, CDR2 FQGNSA. CDR3 nucleotides: TGTGCCAGCAGCCCCTCCCAGGGGGCGTCCGGGGAGCTGTTTTTT. Protein: CASSPSQGASGELFF.

The chain combines TRBV9 with TRBJ2-7; 8 bases map to TRBD1. This CDR3 comprises 16 residues. Germline CDR1 and CDR2: SGDLS and YYNGEE. Unmatched junction bases numbered 11, after V lost 3 bases and J lost 3 bases. The CDR3 here is CASSAQAAGTGYEQYF. The CDR3 DNA is TGTGCCAGCAGCGCCCAGGCCGCCGGGACAGGCTACGAGCAGTACTTC.

This clone was seen only once. V and J are TRBV9 and TRBJ1-2; 7 bases are shared with TRBD1. Per germline, CDR1 SGDLS and CDR2 YYNGEE. The V segment lost 0 bases and the J segment 7 bases; nucleotides outside the gene matches: 3. The CDR3 extends over 13 amino acids. CDR3 nucleotides: TGTGCCAGCAGCGTAGACAGGGGCTCTGGCTACACCTTC. This gives the protein CASSVDRGSGYTF.